A single sample is the source of the 19 T cell receptor beta chains below, sequenced in a study of tumor-infiltrating lymphocytes in primary liver carcinoma. TCR beta cDNA was reverse-transcribed from roughly 0.45 ug of total RNA. The reaction used a constant-region primer and ProtoScript II reverse transcriptase. ARM-PCR was slightly modified, and three nested multiplex PCR rounds with it gave rise to the TCR beta libraries. The opening two PCR rounds, about 11 cycles each, paired TRBV1-TRBV30 forward primers with a C-beta reverse primer. Using its own MiXCR run on the multiplex PCR reads, TCRdb lists one record per CDR3 protein. The sample includes tens of thousands of distinct CDR3 sequences, 65% to 75% of them seen just once. Investigators took RNA and DNA out together from 20-30 mg of unsorted bulk tissue. Sequencing was done on a sample of tumor-adjacent normal liver tissue. These receptors all stem from a middle-aged man with primary liver carcinoma and hepatitis B virus infection.

The gene calls are TRBV2 and TRBJ1-2; 7 nucleotides align to TRBD1. V lost 6 bases, J lost 3 bases, and 4 bases stayed unmatched. Germline values: CDR1 SNHLY, CDR2 FYNNEI. The CDR3 covers 13 residues. CDR3 nucleotides: TGTGCCAGCAGAGACAGGGAGGACTATGGCTACACCTTC. Residues: CASRDREDYGYTF.

On this clonotype itself: A read error may produce the germline difference seen at one junction end. V usage is TRBV28 and J usage is TRBJ1-1; 10 bases line up with TRBD1. CDR3 length: 15 residues. Germline V lookup: CDR1 MDHEN, CDR2 SYDVKM. CDR3 nucleotides: TGTGCCAGCAGTGGCGACAGGGGGCAAGGCACTAAAGCTTTCTTT. Its translation is CASSGDRGQGTKAFF.

Comment on this clonotype: A much larger clone differs from this one at a single base, so this may be a read error. J is TRBJ1-3 and V is TRBV7-9; D remains ambiguous. This CDR3 region has 13 residues. Germline V gives CDR1 SEHNR, CDR2 FQNEAQ (reference sequence). CDR3 residues: CVSSGGSGNTIYF. CDR3 DNA sequence: TGTGTCAGCAGCGGCGGCTCTGGAAACACCATATATTTT.

As regards this clonotype: Compared with germline, one end of the junction differs, possibly owing to a read error. J is TRBJ2-3 and V is TRBV11-2, with 7 bases aligning to TRBD1. The CDR3 runs 15 residues. From germline, CDR1 is SGHAT and CDR2 FQNNGV. CDR3: CASSFHRGSTDTQYF. CDR3 DNA: TGTGCTAGCAGCTTCCACAGGGGTAGCACAGATACGCAGTATTTT.

With respect to this clonotype: Relative to the germline gene, one junction end is altered; a read error may explain this. The chain recombines TRBV29-1 with TRBJ2-5; D is possibly TRBD2 (6 bases). CDR3 length equals 16 residues. Looked up from germline, CDR1 is SQVTM and CDR2 is ANQGSEA. The chain's CDR3 is CSVEDRGAGIQETQYF. CDR3 coding DNA: TGCAGCGTTGAAGATCGCGGGGCAGGGATCCAAGAGACCCAGTATTTC. The whole variable domain, filled in from reference TRBV29-1 and TRBJ2-5, reads SAVISQKPSRDICQRGTSLTIQCQVDSQVTMMFWYRQQPGQSLTLIATANQGSEATYESGFVIDKFPISRPNLTFSTLTVSNMSPEDSSIYLCSVEDRGAGIQETQYFGPGTRLLVL.

A note on this clonotype: This could be a read error, since a much larger clone is one nucleotide away. The J gene is TRBJ2-5, the V gene TRBV11-2, with a weak D call TRBD2 (6 bases). Germline V gene data show CDR1 as SGHAT and CDR2 as FQNNGV. There are 16 residues in the CDR3. This CDR3 reads CASRSRDSVHQETKYF. In nucleotides, the CDR3 is TGTGCCAGCAGATCCCGGGACTCGGTCCATCAAGAGACCAAGTACTTC.

This clonotype came up a few times. Here the CDR3 omits its conserved ending phenylalanine or tryptophan, so a read error is the likely source. The chain has TRBV6-5 and TRBJ2-7; D possibly matches TRBD1 or TRBD2 (5 bases each). The CDR3 covers 14 residues. Germline V gives CDR1 MNHEY, CDR2 SVGAGI. The V end lost 0 bases, the J end lost 5 bases, and 11 bases lay between the germline ends. CDR3 loop: CASSYSRGDHEQYL. The CDR3 nucleotides are TGTGCCAGCAGTTACTCTAGAGGGGACCACGAGCAGTACCTA.

Concerning this clonotype: At one boundary the junction diverges from the germline segment, which might be a read error. The genes are TRBV6-5 and TRBJ1-3; D call uncertain. The CDR3 is made up of 15 amino acids. Germline lookup yields CDR1 MNHEY and CDR2 SVGAGI. DNA of the CDR3: TGCGCCAGCAGTTACGGATGGGTCTCTGGAAACACCATATACTTT. Its translation: CASSYGWVSGNTIYF.

With regard to this clonotype: The junction differs from germline at one of its ends, possibly a read error. CDR3 coding DNA: TGCGCCAGCGGTACCGACTTGGGTAACAATCAGTACTTC. Its protein is CASGTDLGNNQYF. This sequence joins TRBV10-2 and TRBJ2-4; D ambiguous. CDR3 length: 13 residues. Germline values: CDR1 WSHSY, CDR2 SAAADI.

Regarding this clonotype: It is likely a read error, because the conserved phenylalanine at the end of the CDR3 is missing. The V gene is TRBV29-1, the J gene TRBJ2-7; D might be TRBD1 (5 bases). The V gene's germline CDR1 is SQVTM and CDR2 ANQGSEA. The CDR3 runs 14 residues. V was shortened by 6 bases and J by 7 bases, with 22 bases between the two germline ends. In DNA, the CDR3 is TGCAGCGTCCCAGACAGAGTGAATCAGGTTGAGCAGTACCTC. Amino acid sequence: CSVPDRVNQVEQYL.

For this clonotype: A much larger clone lies one base from this, so it may be a read error. The V call is TRBV29-1, the J call TRBJ2-1; 16 nucleotides match TRBD2. Looked up from germline, CDR1 is SQVTM and CDR2 is ANQGSEA. The CDR3 consists of 15 residues. CDR3 bases: TGCAACGTTGACGGGACTAGCGGGAGGGCATGGGAGCAGTTCTTC. It yields the protein CNVDGTSGRAWEQFF.

Comment on this clonotype: One junction end disagrees with the germline gene, perhaps due to a read error. The chain joins TRBV4-1 to TRBJ2-1, with unresolved D. The CDR3 extends over 17 amino acids. The germline gives CDR1 MGHRA, CDR2 YSYEKL. CDR3 in amino acids: CASSQGLVESSYNEQFF. The CDR3 bases are TGCGCCAGCAGCCAAGGGCTAGTTGAAAGCTCCTACAATGAGCAATTCTTC.

This clonotype was detected once. The junction differs from germline at one of its ends, possibly a read error. The V gene is TRBV4-2, the J gene TRBJ2-7, with TRBD2 identical over 9 bases. CDR3 length: 16 amino acids. CDR1 LGHNA and CDR2 YNFKEQ come from the germline V gene. CDR3: CASSQAASGVTYEQYF. The CDR3 DNA reads TGTGCCAGCAGTCAAGCGGCTAGCGGGGTTACCTACGAACAGTACTTC.

This chain joins TRBV24-1 and TRBJ2-5, with 8 bases that match TRBD2. V was clipped by 4 bases and J by 3 bases; unmatched bases: 3. The CDR3 is made up of 14 amino acids. Germline lookup yields CDR1 KGHDR and CDR2 SFDVKD. CDR3 region: CATSELTSEETQYF. The CDR3 bases are TGTGCCACCAGTGAACTGACTAGCGAAGAGACCCAGTACTTC.

For this clonotype: One end of the junction is discordant with germline, which a read error may explain. V gene TRBV11-2 combines with J gene TRBJ2-2, with TRBD1 as a possible D gene (5 bases). The CDR3 contains 17 residues. Germline V gene data show CDR1 as SGHAT and CDR2 as FQNNGV. DNA for the CDR3: TGTGCCAGCAACCTAGTGTGGGTCCCTCAGGACACTGGGGAGCTGTTTTTT. Protein sequence: CASNLVWVPQDTGELFF. The variable domain in full, completed from reference TRBV11-2 and TRBJ2-2, reads EAGVAQSPRYKIIEKRQSVAFWCNPISGHATLYWYQQILGQGPKLLIQFQNNGVVDDSQLPKDRFSAERLKGVDSTLKIQPAKLEDSAVYLCASNLVWVPQDTGELFFGEGSRLTVL.

Within the sample, this clonotype is medium-sized. V and J are TRBV6-1 and TRBJ2-3; D perhaps matches TRBD2 (6 bases). The CDR3 extends over 13 amino acids. The germline gives CDR1 MNHNS, CDR2 SASEGT. The V end was cut by 6 bases, the J end by 14 bases, with 21 bases between. The CDR3: CASSSPIAERGYF. The CDR3 nucleotides are TGTGCCAGCAGCAGCCCTATAGCGGAGAGGGGGTATTTT.

Comments on this clonotype: At one of its ends the junction is not consistent with the germline gene, which may arise from a read error. The rearrangement joins TRBV6-1 to TRBJ2-5, with D hard to call. The CDR3 is made up of 13 amino acids. CDR1 and CDR2 from the germline V gene are MNHNS and SASEGT. The DNA for the CDR3 is TGTACCAGCAGTGAAGGAACTGGCGGGACCCAGTACTTC. This encodes CTSSEGTGGTQYF.

In regard to this clonotype: At one boundary the junction diverges from the germline segment, which might be a read error. This sequence joins TRBV6-5 and TRBJ1-4, with a tentative D call TRBD1 (5 bases). Looked up from germline, CDR1 is MNHEY and CDR2 is SVGAGI. This CDR3 spans 15 amino acids. The CDR3 protein is CTSSYSPGTNEEQFF. The DNA of the CDR3 is TGTACCAGCAGTTACTCCCCGGGGACTAATGAAGAACAGTTTTTT.

As to this clonotype: Just one base apart from a much larger clone, this may be a read error. The chain employs TRBV5-1 and TRBJ2-1, with 7 bases identical to TRBD2. V shed 5 bases and J 3 bases; nucleotides not matched to a gene: 8. Germline V gene sequence: CDR1 SGHRS, CDR2 YFSETQ. The CDR3 runs to 15 residues. The CDR3 here is CASRGGTQLYNEQFF. CDR3 in DNA: TGCGCCAGCAGGGGGGGGACTCAGCTCTACAATGAGCAGTTCTTC.